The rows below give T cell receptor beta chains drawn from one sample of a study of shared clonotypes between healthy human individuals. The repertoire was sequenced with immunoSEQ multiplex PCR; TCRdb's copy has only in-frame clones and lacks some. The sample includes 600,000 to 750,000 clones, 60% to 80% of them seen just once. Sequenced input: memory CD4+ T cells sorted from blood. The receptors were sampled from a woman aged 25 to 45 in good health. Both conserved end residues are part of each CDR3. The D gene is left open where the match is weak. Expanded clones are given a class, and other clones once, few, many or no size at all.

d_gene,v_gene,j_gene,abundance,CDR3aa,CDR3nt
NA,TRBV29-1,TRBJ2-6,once,CSVVSGHRNSGANVLTF,TGCAGCGTTGTATCCGGACACCGTAACTCTGGGGCCAACGTCCTGACTTTC
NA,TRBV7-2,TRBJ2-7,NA,CASSLKGSYEQYF,TGTGCCAGCAGCTTGAAGGGTTCCTACGAGCAGTACTTC
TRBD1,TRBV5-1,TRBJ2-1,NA,CASSLPGGEQFF,TGCGCCAGCAGCTTGCCAGGGGGTGAGCAGTTCTTC
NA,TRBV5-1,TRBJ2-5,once,CASSLQGLPEETQYF,TGCGCCAGCAGCTTGCAGGGATTGCCTGAAGAGACCCAGTACTTC
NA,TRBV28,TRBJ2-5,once,CASSLAGHLQETQYF,TGTGCCAGCAGTTTGGCGGGACACCTCCAAGAGACCCAGTACTTC
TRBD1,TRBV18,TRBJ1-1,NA,CASSPGQGNTEAFF,TGTGCCAGCTCACCTGGACAGGGGAACACTGAAGCTTTCTTT
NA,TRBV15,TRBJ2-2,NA,CATSRGAVKAGELFF,TGTGCCACCAGCAGAGGCGCGGTAAAGGCCGGGGAGCTGTTTTTT
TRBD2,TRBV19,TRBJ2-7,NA,CASSILAGDYEQYF,TGTGCCAGTAGTATACTAGCGGGGGATTACGAGCAGTACTTC
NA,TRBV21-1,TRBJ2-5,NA,CASSKVDRVEETQYF,TGTGCCAGCAGCAAAGTCGACAGGGTTGAAGAGACCCAGTACTTC
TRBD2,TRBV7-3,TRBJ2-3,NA,CASSWSGGRTDTQYF,TGTGCCAGCAGCTGGAGCGGGGGGCGCACAGATACGCAGTATTTT
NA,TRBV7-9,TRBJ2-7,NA,CASSLDNHYEQYF,TGTGCCAGCAGCTTAGACAACCACTACGAGCAGTACTTC
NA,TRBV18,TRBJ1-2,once,CASSVVEGSYGYTF,TGTGCCAGCTCTGTCGTTGAGGGTTCATATGGCTACACCTTC
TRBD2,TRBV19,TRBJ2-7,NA,CASSWTSSTYEQYF,TGTGCCAGTAGTTGGACTAGCTCCACCTACGAGCAGTACTTC
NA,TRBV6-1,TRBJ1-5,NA,CASIWVVGNNQPQHF,TGTGCCAGCATTTGGGTTGTAGGGAACAATCAGCCCCAGCATTTT
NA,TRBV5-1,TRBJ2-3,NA,CASSNGGQADTQYF,TGCGCCAGCAGCAACGGGGGGCAGGCAGATACGCAGTATTTT
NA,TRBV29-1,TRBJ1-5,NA,CSVAEGGYNQPQHF,TGCAGCGTTGCCGAGGGGGGATACAATCAGCCCCAGCATTTT
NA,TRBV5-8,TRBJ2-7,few,CASSIAVPGLYEQYF,TGTGCCAGCAGCATAGCAGTTCCGGGCCTCTACGAGCAGTACTTC
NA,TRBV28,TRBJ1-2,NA,CASSLSGREVSGYTF,TGTGCCAGCAGTTTGAGCGGCAGGGAGGTATCTGGCTACACCTTC
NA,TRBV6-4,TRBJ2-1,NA,CASSENERAEQFF,TGTGCCAGCAGTGAAAACGAACGGGCTGAGCAGTTCTTC
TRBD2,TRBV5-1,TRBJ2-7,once,CASSLTSGTSYEQYF,TGCGCCAGCAGCTTGACTAGCGGGACTTCCTACGAGCAGTACTTC
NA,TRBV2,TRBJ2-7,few,CASRAESYEQYF,TGTGCCAGCAGGGCAGAGTCCTACGAGCAGTACTTC